A selection of T cell receptor beta chains follows, all from one sample in a study of blood T cells in healthy people across ages. TCRdb analysed the 5' RACE reads with MiXCR anew, one entry per CDR3 protein. The data show fewer than 1.5 million distinct CDR3 sequences, 42% seen once. Sequenced: blood. The receptor source for this set is a woman younger than 30 in good health. Both conserved end residues are part of each CDR3. Each record gives: clone size, D gene, V gene, J gene, CDR3 protein, CDR3 DNA. D genes are given only for firm matches. Clone size appears in some rows only: once, few, many, or a class for an expanded clone.

NA	NA	TRBV6-1	TRBJ2-5	CASSGLVQQYF	TGTGCCAGCAGTGGACTAGTGCAGCAGTACTTC
NA	NA	TRBV10-3	TRBJ1-2	CAIRADRSVDGYTF	TGTGCCATCAGAGCAGACAGAAGTGTGGATGGCTACACCTTC
NA	TRBD1	TRBV5-1	TRBJ2-7	CATSLGDRSYEQYF	TGCGCCACCTCCTTGGGGGACAGGAGCTACGAGCAGTACTTC
few	NA	TRBV9	TRBJ1-2	CASSPEVGAQYYGYTF	TGTGCCAGCAGCCCAGAAGTAGGGGCGCAGTACTATGGCTACACCTTC
few	NA	TRBV20-1	TRBJ2-2	CSARDHAGSNTGELFF	TGCAGTGCTAGAGATCACGCGGGCTCGAACACCGGGGAGCTGTTTTTT
NA	NA	TRBV29-1	TRBJ2-5	CSVYRGQETQYF	TGCAGCGTTTATAGAGGGCAAGAGACCCAGTACTTC
NA	TRBD1	TRBV14	TRBJ1-6	CASSQDRSPNSPLHF	TGTGCCAGCAGCCAGGACAGGAGCCCTAATTCACCCCTCCACTTT
many	TRBD1	TRBV5-6	TRBJ2-7	CASSSRDRGYEQYF	TGTGCCAGCAGTTCCCGGGACAGGGGCTACGAGCAGTACTTC
NA	TRBD1	TRBV12-3/TRBV12-4	TRBJ2-1	CASSPRQGLEGNEQFF	TGTGCCAGCAGTCCGAGACAGGGTTTAGAGGGAAATGAGCAGTTCTTC
NA	TRBD1	TRBV12-3/TRBV12-4	TRBJ1-2	CALFIRGSGGYGYTF	TGTGCCCTATTCATTCGGGGGTCAGGGGGCTATGGCTACACCTTC
NA	NA	TRBV20-1	TRBJ2-5	CSGLRGANQETQYF	TGCAGTGGTTTGCGCGGGGCTAACCAAGAGACCCAGTACTTC
NA	NA	TRBV25-1	TRBJ1-1	CASSATGSNTEAFF	TGTGCCAGCAGTGCCACAGGGTCGAACACTGAGGCTTTCTTT
NA	NA	TRBV10-3	TRBJ2-7	CAINSNSYEQYF	TGTGCCATCAACAGCAACTCCTACGAGCAGTACTTC
few	NA	TRBV6-5	TRBJ1-2	CASSPGLWAHGYTF	TGTGCCAGCAGTCCGGGTTTGTGGGCTCATGGCTACACCTTC
NA	TRBD2	TRBV12-3/TRBV12-4	TRBJ2-1	CASSRPGGVYNEQFF	TGTGCCAGCAGCCGCCCTGGGGGGGTTTACAATGAGCAGTTCTTC
few	TRBD2	TRBV6-5	TRBJ2-3	CASSYVRGATDTQYF	TGTGCCAGCAGTTATGTGCGGGGGGCCACAGATACGCAGTATTTT
NA	NA	TRBV7-3	TRBJ2-6	CASSLIRGNGANVLTF	TGTGCCAGCAGCTTAATACGGGGTAACGGGGCCAACGTCCTGACTTTC
few	NA	TRBV9	TRBJ2-7	CASDDGYEQYF	TGTGCCAGCGATGACGGCTACGAGCAGTACTTC
NA	TRBD1	TRBV2	TRBJ1-2	CASTKGTGGAANYGYTF	TGTGCCAGCACCAAAGGGACAGGGGGCGCCGCTAACTATGGCTACACCTTC
NA	NA	TRBV11-2	TRBJ1-1	CASSLIYGAPGVAEAFF	TGTGCCAGCAGCTTAATTTATGGGGCCCCAGGGGTAGCTGAAGCTTTCTTT
NA	NA	TRBV29-1	TRBJ2-2	CSVFGGGELFF	TGCAGCGTTTTTGGGGGCGGGGAGCTGTTTTTT
NA	NA	TRBV20-1	TRBJ1-1	CSARDLSDSFMNTEAFF	TGCAGTGCTAGAGATCTGTCGGACAGCTTCATGAACACTGAAGCTTTCTTT
NA	NA	TRBV2	TRBJ1-5	CASSAYTNQPQHF	TGTGCCAGCAGTGCCTACACGAATCAGCCCCAGCATTTT
NA	NA	TRBV20-1	TRBJ1-6	CSARVSSNSPLHF	TGCAGTGCTAGGGTGTCTAGTAATTCACCCCTCCACTTT
many	TRBD2	TRBV5-1	TRBJ2-1	CASNLGGSYNEQFF	TGCGCCAGCAACCTGGGGGGGTCCTACAATGAGCAGTTCTTC
few	TRBD2	TRBV5-1	TRBJ2-3	CASSFQTRTSGGADTQYF	TGCGCCAGCAGCTTCCAGACCCGGACTAGCGGAGGGGCAGATACGCAGTATTTT
NA	NA	TRBV12-3/TRBV12-4	TRBJ2-1	CASSQMGSEQFF	TGTGCCAGCAGCCAAATGGGGAGTGAGCAGTTCTTC
NA	TRBD2	TRBV4-2	TRBJ2-1	CASSHSATSGGAGEQFF	TGTGCCAGCAGCCACTCCGCAACTAGCGGGGGGGCGGGTGAGCAGTTCTTC
NA	NA	TRBV6-1	TRBJ2-1	CASSTPVPNEQFF	TGTGCCAGCAGTACCCCAGTCCCCAATGAGCAGTTCTTC
NA	TRBD2	TRBV20-1	TRBJ2-2	CSARDNGPELASNTGELFF	TGCAGTGCTAGAGATAACGGCCCCGAACTAGCGTCGAACACCGGGGAGCTGTTTTTT
NA	NA	TRBV6-1	TRBJ2-5	CASNSETQYF	TGCGCCAGCAATTCGGAGACCCAGTACTTC
few	NA	TRBV5-1	TRBJ2-5	CASSRSNSDLTQYF	TGCGCCAGCAGCCGGAGTAATAGCGACCTAACCCAGTACTTC
NA	TRBD2	TRBV2	TRBJ2-1	CAHVGGGSSYNEQFF	TGTGCCCATGTGGGCGGCGGGAGCTCCTACAATGAGCAGTTCTTC
NA	NA	TRBV3-1	TRBJ1-5	CSSSQLQSKPQHF	TGTTCCAGCAGCCAGTTACAGTCCAAGCCCCAGCATTTT
NA	TRBD1	TRBV28	TRBJ2-3	CASSFPRTGGNTDTQYF	TGTGCCAGCAGTTTCCCCCGGACAGGGGGCAACACAGATACGCAGTATTTT
NA	NA	TRBV7-2	TRBJ1-1	CASSLISGVTEAFF	TGTGCCAGCAGCTTGATTTCAGGGGTCACTGAAGCTTTCTTT
NA	NA	TRBV7-2	TRBJ2-7	CASGKGLGLAEQYF	TGTGCCAGCGGAAAGGGCCTGGGTCTAGCCGAGCAGTACTTC
NA	NA	TRBV10-3	TRBJ2-5	CAINTGPGETQYF	TGTGCCATCAATACAGGGCCAGGAGAGACCCAGTACTTC
NA	NA	TRBV30	TRBJ1-1	CAWSVLQPLEAFF	TGTGCCTGGAGTGTGTTACAGCCCCTTGAAGCTTTCTTT
NA	TRBD1	TRBV7-2	TRBJ2-7	CASSLRTGGLSYEQYF	TGTGCCAGCAGCTTACGAACAGGGGGCTTATCCTACGAGCAGTACTTC
few	NA	TRBV15	TRBJ2-5	CATSRAQGTQYF	TGTGCCACCAGCAGAGCCCAGGGGACCCAGTACTTC
NA	NA	TRBV25-1	TRBJ2-1	CASSDLRWEERVNEQFF	TGTGCCAGCAGTGATTTGCGGTGGGAGGAACGGGTTAATGAGCAGTTCTTC
NA	NA	TRBV28	TRBJ2-5	CASTKLPATQYF	TGTGCCAGCACCAAATTACCGGCAACCCAGTACTTC
NA	NA	TRBV5-1	TRBJ1-5	CASSLESGAGNQPQHF	TGCGCCAGCAGCTTGGAATCCGGGGCTGGCAATCAGCCCCAGCATTTT
NA	NA	TRBV15	TRBJ1-5	CATKAAGEGGNQPQHF	TGTGCCACCAAAGCAGCTGGGGAGGGAGGCAATCAGCCCCAGCATTTT
NA	NA	TRBV7-3	TRBJ2-1	CASSLRLTSEGDNEQFF	TGTGCCAGCAGCTTGCGTTTAACTAGCGAGGGGGACAATGAGCAGTTCTTC
few	NA	TRBV7-2	TRBJ2-7	CASSGDSNSYEQYF	TGTGCCAGCAGCGGGGACTCGAATTCCTACGAGCAGTACTTC
NA	NA	TRBV7-8	TRBJ2-3	CASSLLIQGLLSTDTQYF	TGTGCCAGCAGCCTATTAATCCAGGGGCTTCTAAGCACAGATACGCAGTATTTT
few	NA	TRBV29-1	TRBJ2-7	CSVEDHGSRQYEQYF	TGCAGCGTTGAAGATCATGGAAGTCGGCAGTACGAGCAGTACTTC